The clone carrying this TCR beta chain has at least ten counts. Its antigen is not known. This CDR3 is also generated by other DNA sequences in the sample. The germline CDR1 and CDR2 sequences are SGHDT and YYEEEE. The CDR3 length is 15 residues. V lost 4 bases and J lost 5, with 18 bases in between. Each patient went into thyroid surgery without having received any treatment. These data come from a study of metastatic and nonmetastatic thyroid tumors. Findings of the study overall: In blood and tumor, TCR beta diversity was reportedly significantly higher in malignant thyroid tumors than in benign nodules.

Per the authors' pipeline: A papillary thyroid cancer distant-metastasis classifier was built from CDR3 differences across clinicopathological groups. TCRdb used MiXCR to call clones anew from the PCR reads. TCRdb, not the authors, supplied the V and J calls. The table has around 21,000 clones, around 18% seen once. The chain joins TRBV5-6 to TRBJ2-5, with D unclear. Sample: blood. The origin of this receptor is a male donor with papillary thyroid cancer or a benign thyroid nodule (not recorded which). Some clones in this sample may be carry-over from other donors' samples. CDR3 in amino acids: CASSPWSHPGETQYF. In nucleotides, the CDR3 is TGTGCCAGCAGCCCCTGGTCCCACCCCGGGGAGACCCAGTACTTC.